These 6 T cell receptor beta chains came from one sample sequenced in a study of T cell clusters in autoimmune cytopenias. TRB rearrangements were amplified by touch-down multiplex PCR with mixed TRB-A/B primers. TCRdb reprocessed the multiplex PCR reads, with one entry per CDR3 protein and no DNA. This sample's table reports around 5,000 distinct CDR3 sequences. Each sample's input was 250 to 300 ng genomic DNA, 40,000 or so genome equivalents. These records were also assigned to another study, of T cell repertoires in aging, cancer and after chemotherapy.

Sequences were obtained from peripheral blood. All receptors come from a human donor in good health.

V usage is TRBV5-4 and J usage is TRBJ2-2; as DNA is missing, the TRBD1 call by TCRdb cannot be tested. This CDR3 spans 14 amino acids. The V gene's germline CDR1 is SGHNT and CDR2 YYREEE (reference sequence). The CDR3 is CASSPTPNTGELFF.

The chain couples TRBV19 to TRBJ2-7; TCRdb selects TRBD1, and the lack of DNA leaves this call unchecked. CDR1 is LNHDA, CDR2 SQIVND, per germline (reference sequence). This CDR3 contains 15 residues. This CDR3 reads CASSTQSGTGYEQYF.

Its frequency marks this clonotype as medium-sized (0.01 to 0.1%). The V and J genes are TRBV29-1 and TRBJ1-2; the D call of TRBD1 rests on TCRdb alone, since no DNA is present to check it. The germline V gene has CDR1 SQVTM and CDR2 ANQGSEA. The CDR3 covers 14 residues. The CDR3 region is CSVEGTGGTYGYTF.

CDR3 sequence reads: CAWSVRSGTGRPNQPQHF. The genes are TRBV30 and TRBJ1-5. The CDR3 contains 18 residues. Germline CDR1 reads GTSNPN; CDR2 reads SVGIG (reference sequence).

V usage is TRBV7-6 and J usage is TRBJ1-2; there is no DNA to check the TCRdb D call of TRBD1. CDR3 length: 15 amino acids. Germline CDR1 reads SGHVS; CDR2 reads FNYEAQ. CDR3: CASSPGDRGYDGYTF.

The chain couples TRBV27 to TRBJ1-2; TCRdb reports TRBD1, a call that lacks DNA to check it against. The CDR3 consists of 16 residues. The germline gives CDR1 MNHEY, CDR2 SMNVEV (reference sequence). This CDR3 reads CASSSPGQGARYGYTF.